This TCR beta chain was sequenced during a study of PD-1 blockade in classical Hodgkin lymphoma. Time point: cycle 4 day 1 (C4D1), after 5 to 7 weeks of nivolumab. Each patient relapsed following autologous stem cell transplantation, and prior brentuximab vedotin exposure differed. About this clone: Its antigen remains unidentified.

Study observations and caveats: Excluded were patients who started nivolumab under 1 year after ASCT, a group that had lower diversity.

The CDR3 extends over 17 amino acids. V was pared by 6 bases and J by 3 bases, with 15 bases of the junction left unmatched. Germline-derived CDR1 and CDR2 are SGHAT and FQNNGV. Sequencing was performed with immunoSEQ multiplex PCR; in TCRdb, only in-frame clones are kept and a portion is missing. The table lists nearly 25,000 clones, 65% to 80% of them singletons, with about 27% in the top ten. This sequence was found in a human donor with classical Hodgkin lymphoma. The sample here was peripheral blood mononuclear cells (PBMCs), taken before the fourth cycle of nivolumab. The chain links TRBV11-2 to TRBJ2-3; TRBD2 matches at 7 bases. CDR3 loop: CASRAQKGGGFTDTQYF. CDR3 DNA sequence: TGTGCCAGCAGAGCTCAGAAGGGCGGGGGTTTTACAGATACGCAGTATTTT.